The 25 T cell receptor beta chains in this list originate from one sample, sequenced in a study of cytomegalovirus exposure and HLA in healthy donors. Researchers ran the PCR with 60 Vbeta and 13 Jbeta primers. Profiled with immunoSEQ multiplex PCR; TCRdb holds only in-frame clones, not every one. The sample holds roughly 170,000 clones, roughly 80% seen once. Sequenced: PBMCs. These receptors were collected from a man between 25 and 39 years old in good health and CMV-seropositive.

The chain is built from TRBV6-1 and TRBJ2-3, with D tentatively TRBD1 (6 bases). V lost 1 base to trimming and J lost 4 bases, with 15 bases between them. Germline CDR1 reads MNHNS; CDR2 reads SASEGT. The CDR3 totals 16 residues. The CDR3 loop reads CASSEEGGAGADTQYF. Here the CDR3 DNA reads TGTGCCAGCAGTGAAGAAGGGGGAGCAGGGGCAGATACGCAGTATTTT.

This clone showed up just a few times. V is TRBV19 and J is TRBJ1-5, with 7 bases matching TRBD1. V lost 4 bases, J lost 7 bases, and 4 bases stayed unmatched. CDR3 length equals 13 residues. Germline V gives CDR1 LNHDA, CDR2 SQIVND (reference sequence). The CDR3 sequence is CASSNDRVQPQHF. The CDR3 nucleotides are TGTGCCAGTAGTAACGACAGGGTACAGCCCCAGCATTTT. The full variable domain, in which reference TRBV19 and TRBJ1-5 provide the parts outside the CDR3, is DGGITQSPKYLFRKEGQNVTLSCEQNLNHDAMYWYRQDPGQGLRLIYYSQIVNDFQKGDIAEGYSVSREKKESFPLTVTSAQKNPTAFYLCASSNDRVQPQHFGDGTRLSIL.

The CDR3 coding sequence is TGTGCCAGCAGCTTAGACAGGGGGGCCGAAGCTTTCTTT. As protein: CASSLDRGAEAFF. This chain uses TRBV11-3 with TRBJ1-1, with 7 bases aligning to TRBD1. The CDR3 is made up of 13 amino acids. CDR1 and CDR2 from the germline V gene are SGHNT and YENEEA. The V and J ends lost 0 bases and 8 bases, in that order; junction bases with no gene match: 3.

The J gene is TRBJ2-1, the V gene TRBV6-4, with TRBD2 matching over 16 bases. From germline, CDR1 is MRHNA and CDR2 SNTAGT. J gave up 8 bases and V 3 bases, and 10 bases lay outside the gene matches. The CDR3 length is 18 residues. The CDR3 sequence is CASSEAAPGLAGGHEQFF. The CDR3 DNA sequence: TGTGCCAGCAGTGAGGCTGCGCCGGGACTAGCGGGAGGGCATGAGCAGTTCTTC.

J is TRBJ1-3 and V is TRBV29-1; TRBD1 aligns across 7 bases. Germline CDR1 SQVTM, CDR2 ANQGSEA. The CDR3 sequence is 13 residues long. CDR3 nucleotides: TGCAGTGCACAGGGGTTCTCTGGAAACACCATATATTTT. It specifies CSAQGFSGNTIYF.

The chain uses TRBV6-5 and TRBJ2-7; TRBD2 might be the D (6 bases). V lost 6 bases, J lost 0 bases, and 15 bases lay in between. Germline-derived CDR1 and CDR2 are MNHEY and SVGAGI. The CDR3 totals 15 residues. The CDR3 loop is CASSQVGGGSYEQYF. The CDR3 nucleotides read TGTGCCAGCAGCCAGGTTGGGGGAGGCTCCTACGAGCAGTACTTC.

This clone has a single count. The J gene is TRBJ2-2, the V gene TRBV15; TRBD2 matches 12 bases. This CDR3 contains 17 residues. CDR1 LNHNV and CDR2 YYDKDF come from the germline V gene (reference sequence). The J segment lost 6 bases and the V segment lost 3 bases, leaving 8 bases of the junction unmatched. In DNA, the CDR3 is TGTGCCACCAGCAGGGGTACTAGCGGGGGGCTACCCGGGGAGCTGTTTTTT. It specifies CATSRGTSGGLPGELFF.

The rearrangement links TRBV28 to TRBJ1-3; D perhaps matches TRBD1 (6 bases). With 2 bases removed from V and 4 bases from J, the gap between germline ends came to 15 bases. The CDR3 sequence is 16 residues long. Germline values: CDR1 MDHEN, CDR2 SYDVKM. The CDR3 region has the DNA TGTGCCAGCAGTTTAGGCAGGGGCTATTCGGGAAACACCATATATTTT. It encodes CASSLGRGYSGNTIYF.

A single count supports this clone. The CDR3 loop reads CATGDRDKSNEKLFF. In nucleotides, the CDR3 is TGTGCCACCGGGGACAGGGATAAGTCTAATGAAAAACTGTTTTTT. The chain links TRBV19 to TRBJ1-4; 9 nucleotides align to TRBD1. Germline V gives CDR1 LNHDA, CDR2 SQIVND (reference sequence). The trim removed 10 bases at V and 3 bases at J, leaving 9 bases unmatched. The CDR3 contains 15 residues.

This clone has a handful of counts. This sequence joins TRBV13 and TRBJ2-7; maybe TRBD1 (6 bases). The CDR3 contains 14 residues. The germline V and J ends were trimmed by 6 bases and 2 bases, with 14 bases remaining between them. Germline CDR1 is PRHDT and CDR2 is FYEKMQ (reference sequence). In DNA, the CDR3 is TGTGCCAGCAGTTTGGGGACACGGACCTACGAGCAGTACTTC. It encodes CASSLGTRTYEQYF.

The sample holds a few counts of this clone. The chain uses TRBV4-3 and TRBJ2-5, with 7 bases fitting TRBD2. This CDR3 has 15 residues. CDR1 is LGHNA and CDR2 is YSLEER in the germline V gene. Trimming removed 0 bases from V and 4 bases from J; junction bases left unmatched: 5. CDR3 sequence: CASSQDVTSRETQYF. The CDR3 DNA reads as TGCGCCAGCAGCCAAGACGTGACTAGCCGAGAGACCCAGTACTTC.

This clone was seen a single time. CDR3 in amino acids: CAWSVSRGGYTF. The CDR3 DNA follows: TGTGCCTGGAGTGTCTCCAGGGGTGGCTACACCTTC. This sequence joins TRBV30 and TRBJ1-2, with a possible D match to TRBD1 (6 bases). The V gene's germline CDR1 is GTSNPN and CDR2 SVGIG (reference sequence). The V end was cut by 0 bases, the J end by 7 bases, with 9 bases between. CDR3 length equals 12 residues.

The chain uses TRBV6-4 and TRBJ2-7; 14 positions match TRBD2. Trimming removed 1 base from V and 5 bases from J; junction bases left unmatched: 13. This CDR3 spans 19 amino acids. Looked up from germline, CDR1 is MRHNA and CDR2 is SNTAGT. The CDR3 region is CASSDWAPGGLAGVHEQYF. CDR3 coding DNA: TGTGCCAGCAGTGACTGGGCCCCGGGGGGACTAGCGGGAGTCCACGAGCAGTACTTC.

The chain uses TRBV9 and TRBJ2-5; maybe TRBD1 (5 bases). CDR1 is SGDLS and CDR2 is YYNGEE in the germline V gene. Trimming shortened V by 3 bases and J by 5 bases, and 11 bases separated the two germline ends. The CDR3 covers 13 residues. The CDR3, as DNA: TGTGCCAGCAGCGGGACACTTGGGGAGACCCAGTACTTC. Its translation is CASSGTLGETQYF.

CDR3 amino acids: CASSMGGGRNTEAFF. CDR3 nucleotide sequence: TGTGCCAGCAGCATGGGGGGGGGCCGGAACACTGAAGCTTTCTTT. The V gene is TRBV28, the J gene TRBJ1-1; D possibly corresponds to TRBD1 (6 bases). V gave up 6 bases and J gave up 1 base, with 15 bases separating them. Germline V gene sequence: CDR1 MDHEN, CDR2 SYDVKM. The CDR3 sequence is 15 residues long.

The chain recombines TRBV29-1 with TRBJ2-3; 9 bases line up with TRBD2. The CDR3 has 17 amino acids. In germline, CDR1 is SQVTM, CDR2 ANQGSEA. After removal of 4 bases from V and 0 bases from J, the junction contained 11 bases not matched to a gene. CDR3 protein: CSVVGASGEKSTDTQYF. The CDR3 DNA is TGCAGCGTTGTTGGGGCTAGCGGGGAGAAAAGCACAGATACGCAGTATTTT.

Here the CDR3 DNA reads TGTGCCAGCTCACCATGGGCCGGAAATCAAGAGACCCAGTACTTC. Translation: CASSPWAGNQETQYF. V and J are TRBV18 and TRBJ2-5; the D is unclear. Deletions cut 2 bases from V and 2 bases from J, with 12 bases between. The CDR3 has 15 amino acids. Germline V gene data show CDR1 as KGHSH and CDR2 as LQKENI.

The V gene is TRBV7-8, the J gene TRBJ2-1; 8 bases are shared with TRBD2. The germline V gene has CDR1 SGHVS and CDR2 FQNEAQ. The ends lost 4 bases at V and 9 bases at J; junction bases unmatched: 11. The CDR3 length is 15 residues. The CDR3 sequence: CASSSRGGAVSEQFF. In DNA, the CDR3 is TGTGCCAGCAGCTCCCGGGGGGGAGCCGTGAGTGAGCAGTTCTTC. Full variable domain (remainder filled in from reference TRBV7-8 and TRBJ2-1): GAGVSQSPRYKVAKRGQDVALRCDPISGHVSLFWYQQALGQGPEFLTYFQNEAQLDKSGLPSDRFFAERPEGSVSTLKIQRTQQEDSAVYLCASSSRGGAVSEQFFGPGTRLTVL.

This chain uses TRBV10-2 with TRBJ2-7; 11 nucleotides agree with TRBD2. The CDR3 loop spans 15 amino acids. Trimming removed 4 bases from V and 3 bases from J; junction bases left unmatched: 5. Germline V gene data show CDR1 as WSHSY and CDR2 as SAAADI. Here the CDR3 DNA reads TGCGCCAGCAGTGGTGGGACTAGCGGAGGCTACGAGCAGTACTTC. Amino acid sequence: CASSGGTSGGYEQYF.

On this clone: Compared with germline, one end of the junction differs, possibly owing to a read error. CDR3 sequence reads: CASSLAGGQSYEQYF. In nucleotides, the CDR3 is TGTGCCAGCAGTTTAGCGGGGGGGCAGTCCTACGAGCAGTACTTC. The chain employs TRBV7-6 and TRBJ2-7, with 11 bases identical to TRBD2. This CDR3 comprises 15 residues. The V gene's germline CDR1 is SGHVS and CDR2 FNYEAQ.

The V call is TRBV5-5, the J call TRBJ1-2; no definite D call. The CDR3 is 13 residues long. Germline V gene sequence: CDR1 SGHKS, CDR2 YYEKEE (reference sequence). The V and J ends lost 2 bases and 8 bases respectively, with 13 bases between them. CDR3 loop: CASSFQRPEGYTF. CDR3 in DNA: TGTGCCAGCAGCTTTCAGCGACCGGAAGGCTACACCTTC.

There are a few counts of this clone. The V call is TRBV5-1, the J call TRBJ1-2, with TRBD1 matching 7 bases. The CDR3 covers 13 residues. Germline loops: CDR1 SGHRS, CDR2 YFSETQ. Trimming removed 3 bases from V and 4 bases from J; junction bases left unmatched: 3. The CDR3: CASSSTGFYGYTF. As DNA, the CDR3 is TGCGCCAGCAGCTCGACAGGGTTCTATGGCTACACCTTC.

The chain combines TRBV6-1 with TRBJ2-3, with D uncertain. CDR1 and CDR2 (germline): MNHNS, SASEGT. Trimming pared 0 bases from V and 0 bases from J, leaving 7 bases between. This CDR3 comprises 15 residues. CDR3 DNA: TGTGCCAGCAGTGAAGCAATCGGGAGCACAGATACGCAGTATTTT. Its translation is CASSEAIGSTDTQYF.

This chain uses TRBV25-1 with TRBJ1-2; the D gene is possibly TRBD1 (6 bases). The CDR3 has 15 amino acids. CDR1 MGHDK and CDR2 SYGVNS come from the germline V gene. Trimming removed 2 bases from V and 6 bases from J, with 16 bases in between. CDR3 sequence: CASSEGPPGGHGYTF. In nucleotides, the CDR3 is TGTGCCAGCAGTGAAGGCCCCCCGGGGGGCCATGGCTACACCTTC.

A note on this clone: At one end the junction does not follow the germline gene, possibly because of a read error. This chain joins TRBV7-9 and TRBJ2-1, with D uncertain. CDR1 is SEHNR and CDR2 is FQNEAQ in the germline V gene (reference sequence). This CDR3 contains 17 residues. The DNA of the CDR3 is TGTTCCAGCAGCTTCGCGGTCGGGTTGAGCTCCTACAATGAGCAGTTCTTC. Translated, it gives CSSSFAVGLSSYNEQFF.